Following are 21 T cell receptor beta chains from one sample sequenced in a study of T-cell reconstitution after alpha-beta-depleted transplantation in children. Unique molecular identifiers were incorporated when the TCRbeta library was constructed. Via MiXCR, TCRdb re-called the PCR reads, giving one row per CDR3 protein. The sample has some 840,000 distinct CDR3 sequences, around 17% seen once. Sequencing was performed on PBMCs, mostly from graft donor cells, taken 360 days after TCRalphabeta/CD19-depleted stem cell transplant. The source is a male patient under 18 who had a stem cell transplant for acute lymphoblastic leukemia, so the T cells may come from the graft donor.

This clonotype was detected once. This could be a read error, since a much larger clone is one nucleotide away. CDR3: CASSSSGVNTGELFF. In DNA form, the CDR3 reads TGTGCCAGCAGCTCTAGCGGGGTGAACACCGGGGAGCTGTTTTTT. J is TRBJ2-2 and V is TRBV7-2; 9 positions match TRBD2. V was clipped by 4 bases and J by 1 base; unmatched bases: 1. Looked up from germline, CDR1 is SGHTA and CDR2 is FQGNSA. The CDR3 covers 15 residues.

The chain employs TRBV2 and TRBJ2-5, with TRBD2 identical over 9 bases. Trimming removed 8 bases from V and 3 bases from J; junction bases left unmatched: 13. CDR1 is SNHLY, CDR2 FYNNEI, per germline. CDR3 length: 16 amino acids. CDR3 residues: CASGVGLTSGEETQYF. CDR3 in DNA: TGTGCCAGCGGTGTCGGATTGACTAGCGGTGAAGAGACCCAGTACTTC. The full variable domain, in which reference TRBV2 and TRBJ2-5 provide the parts outside the CDR3, is EPEVTQTPSHQVTQMGQEVILRCVPISNHLYFYWYRQILGQKVEFLVSFYNNEISEKSEIFDDQFSVERPDGSNFTLKIRSTKLEDSAMYFCASGVGLTSGEETQYFGPGTRLLVL.

This clonotype was picked up many times. The J gene is TRBJ2-3, the V gene TRBV12-3 or TRBV12-4; possibly TRBD2 for D (5 bases). The CDR3 extends over 13 amino acids. Trimming removed 2 bases from V and 8 bases from J, with 11 bases in between. CDR3 in DNA: TGTGCCAGCAGTTTACCAGCAGGAGGTACGCAGTATTTT. Translated, it gives CASSLPAGGTQYF.

This chain connects TRBV10-2 to TRBJ2-1; the D is unclear. The CDR3 is made up of 14 amino acids. Germline CDR1 is WSHSY and CDR2 is SAAADI. V gave up 7 bases and J gave up 0 bases, with 10 bases separating them. CDR3 sequence reads: CASKSYSSYNEQFF. CDR3 DNA sequence: TGCGCCAGCAAGTCCTACAGCTCCTACAATGAGCAGTTCTTC.

This clonotype turned up a few times. CDR3 protein: CASSLFGTQYF. As DNA, the CDR3 is TGTGCCAGCAGCCTTTTCGGGACCCAGTACTTC. The chain combines TRBV28 with TRBJ2-5; no definite D call. There are 11 residues in the CDR3. Trimming removed 6 bases from V and 7 bases from J, with 9 bases in between. Germline values: CDR1 MDHEN, CDR2 SYDVKM.

The chain carries TRBV2 and TRBJ2-7; TRBD1 is a possible D gene (6 bases). The CDR3 sequence is 16 residues long. Looked up from germline, CDR1 is SNHLY and CDR2 is FYNNEI. V was pared by 3 bases and J by 0 bases, with 15 bases between. The CDR3 spells CASSDLRQATSYEQYF. The CDR3 coding sequence is TGTGCCAGCAGTGACCTTAGACAGGCAACCTCCTACGAGCAGTACTTC.

The chain uses TRBV4-1 and TRBJ2-3; D ambiguous. Germline CDR1 MGHRA, CDR2 YSYEKL. The CDR3 is 12 amino acids. V gave up 2 bases and J gave up 6 bases, with 6 bases separating them. The CDR3, as DNA: TGCGCCAGCAGCCAAATTCTGGATACGCAGTATTTT. Translated, it gives CASSQILDTQYF.

The sample holds a few counts of this clonotype. The chain joins TRBV7-8 to TRBJ2-7; 7 positions match TRBD2. The J segment lost 7 bases and the V segment lost 2 bases, leaving 8 bases of the junction unmatched. This CDR3 is built from 14 residues. Per germline, CDR1 SGHVS and CDR2 FQNEAQ. The CDR3 sequence is CASSLLLAGREQYF. CDR3 DNA: TGTGCCAGCAGCTTACTACTCGCCGGGAGGGAGCAGTACTTC. Full variable domain (rest looked up from reference TRBV7-8 and TRBJ2-7): GAGVSQSPRYKVAKRGQDVALRCDPISGHVSLFWYQQALGQGPEFLTYFQNEAQLDKSGLPSDRFFAERPEGSVSTLKIQRTQQEDSAVYLCASSLLLAGREQYFGPGTRLTVT.

V and J are TRBV2 and TRBJ2-2; TRBD1 agrees at 8 bases. The ends lost 4 bases at V and 6 bases at J; junction bases unmatched: 22. The CDR3 is 20 amino acids. Per the germline V gene, CDR1 is SNHLY and CDR2 is FYNNEI. As DNA, the CDR3 is TGTGCCAGCAGTGTCGTCAGGCCAGGGGGCCAGGTCTTACCGGCCGGGGAGCTGTTTTTT. Protein product: CASSVVRPGGQVLPAGELFF.

This clonotype came up many times. The chain joins TRBV12-3 or TRBV12-4 to TRBJ1-1, with D hard to call. Trimming took 6 bases from V and 1 from J, leaving 9 bases between them. The CDR3 is made up of 13 amino acids. The CDR3 coding sequence is TGTGCCAGCAGCGAAAATAAGAACACTGAAGCTTTCTTT. Translated, it gives CASSENKNTEAFF.

This clonotype was counted a few times. The chain combines TRBV5-1 with TRBJ2-3; weak D call: TRBD2 (6 bases). The CDR3 has 17 amino acids. Trimming removed 0 bases from V and 2 bases from J, with 16 bases in between. Germline V CDR1 and CDR2: SGHRS, YFSETQ. CDR3 loop: CASSLVPASAYTDTQYF. CDR3 DNA: TGCGCCAGCAGCTTGGTGCCCGCTAGCGCCTACACAGATACGCAGTATTTT.

The V call is TRBV5-4, the J call TRBJ2-7; possible D gene TRBD2, 9 bases. V gave up 0 bases and J gave up 3 bases, with 25 bases separating them. CDR1 and CDR2 from the germline V gene are SGHNT and YYREEE (reference sequence). This CDR3 comprises 19 residues. The CDR3 nucleotides are TGTGCCAGCAGCTTGGAGGTGACAGGGGAACTAGCGGGCTTCTACGAGCAGTACTTC. As protein: CASSLEVTGELAGFYEQYF.

This clonotype was detected many times. The V call is TRBV12-3 or TRBV12-4, the J call TRBJ1-1, with D perhaps TRBD1 (5 bases). CDR3 size: 12 residues. The V end was cut by 6 bases, the J end by 7 bases, with 12 bases between. The CDR3 region is CASSLRRGEAFF. CDR3 nucleotide sequence: TGTGCCAGCAGCCTAAGAAGGGGTGAAGCTTTCTTT.

This clonotype turned up a few times. The chain recombines TRBV30 with TRBJ2-1; no definite D call. Trimming took off 1 base at V and 2 bases at J, with 9 bases between the two ends. This CDR3 contains 14 residues. Germline CDR1 is GTSNPN and CDR2 is SVGIG (reference sequence). DNA of the CDR3: TGTGCCTGGAGTGCCCCAGTAGCCTACAATGAGCAGTTCTTC. It codes for CAWSAPVAYNEQFF.

This clonotype came up many times. V gene TRBV4-2 combines with J gene TRBJ2-5; TRBD1 agrees at 10 bases. The germline V gene has CDR1 LGHNA and CDR2 YNFKEQ. This CDR3 has 14 residues. V lost 3 bases to trimming and J lost 4 bases; unmatched junction nucleotides: 2. In DNA, the CDR3 is TGTGCCAGCAGCCACAGGGACAGGGGAGAGACCCAGTACTTC. Its translation: CASSHRDRGETQYF.

The CDR3 loop is CASSLRPYSGFEAFF. The DNA of the CDR3 is TGTGCCAGCAGCCTCCGGCCGTACAGTGGATTTGAAGCTTTCTTT. The chain recombines TRBV27 with TRBJ1-1, with D uncertain. The CDR3 has 15 amino acids. The germline V gene encodes CDR1 MNHEY and CDR2 SMNVEV (reference sequence). V dropped 6 bases and J dropped 7 bases, with 21 bases sitting between them.

The rearrangement joins TRBV7-9 to TRBJ2-7; D ambiguous. The germline CDR1 and CDR2 sequences are SEHNR and FQNEAQ (reference sequence). The CDR3 is 16 residues long. Trimming cost V 4 bases and J 3 bases, with 19 bases left between them. The DNA for the CDR3 is TGTGCCAGCAGCTCCCGCCCGAAGCAAAGGGTCTACGAGCAGTACTTC. Translating gives CASSSRPKQRVYEQYF.

This clonotype occurred many times. The chain has TRBV27 and TRBJ1-5; 7 positions agree with TRBD1. The CDR3 is 15 residues long. Germline CDR1 is MNHEY and CDR2 is SMNVEV (reference sequence). V dropped 6 bases and J dropped 3; count of bases not matched to a gene: 8. CDR3: CASRPNRGSNQPQHF. The CDR3 DNA sequence: TGTGCCAGCAGACCCAACAGGGGTTCCAATCAGCCCCAGCATTTT.

This clonotype appeared many times. The chain's CDR3 is CSVDRGLAGGPGWYTQYF. CDR3 bases: TGCAGCGTTGATAGGGGACTAGCGGGAGGGCCCGGGTGGTATACGCAGTATTTT. This chain joins TRBV29-1 and TRBJ2-3; 16 nucleotides align to TRBD2. The length of the CDR3 is 18 residues. The V and J ends lost 3 bases and 7 bases, in that order; junction bases with no gene match: 13. Germline values: CDR1 SQVTM, CDR2 ANQGSEA.

This sequence joins TRBV20-1 and TRBJ2-1, with 9 nucleotides matching TRBD2. Trimming cost V 3 bases and J 2 bases; bases outside gene matches: 5. Germline lookup yields CDR1 DFQATT and CDR2 SNEGSKA (reference sequence). The CDR3 length is 15 residues. The DNA of the CDR3 is TGCAGTGCTAGTCTAGCGGGACACACCTACAATGAGCAGTTCTTC. Its protein product is CSASLAGHTYNEQFF.

There are many counts of this clonotype. The chain employs TRBV4-1 and TRBJ2-4, with D possibly being TRBD1 (6 bases). The V gene lost 4 bases and the J gene lost 8 bases, with 21 bases spanning the gap. Germline CDR1 and CDR2: MGHRA and YSYEKL. The CDR3 runs to 16 residues. Here the CDR3 reads CASSLATQGLGDIQYF. The CDR3 region has the DNA TGCGCCAGCAGCCTAGCGACACAGGGATTAGGAGACATTCAGTACTTC.